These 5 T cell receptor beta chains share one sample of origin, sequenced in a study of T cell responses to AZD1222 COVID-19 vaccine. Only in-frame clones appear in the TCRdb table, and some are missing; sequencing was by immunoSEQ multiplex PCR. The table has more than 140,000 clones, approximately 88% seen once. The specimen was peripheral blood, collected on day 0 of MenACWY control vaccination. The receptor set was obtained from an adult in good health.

DNA of the CDR3: TGTGCCAGCAGCGGTAATGACTACGAGCAGTACTTC. Encoded protein: CASSGNDYEQYF. The chain uses TRBV11-3 and TRBJ2-7; no definite D call. V was clipped by 5 bases and J by 3 bases, with 8 bases between them. CDR1 and CDR2 from the germline V gene are SGHNT and YENEEA. This CDR3 region has 12 residues.

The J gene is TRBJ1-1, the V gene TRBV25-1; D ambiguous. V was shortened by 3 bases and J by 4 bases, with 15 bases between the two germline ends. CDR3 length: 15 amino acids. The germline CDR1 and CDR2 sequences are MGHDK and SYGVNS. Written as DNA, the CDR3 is TGTGCCAGCAGTGACAGTCGAGGGCGCGGCACTGAAGCTTTCTTT. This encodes CASSDSRGRGTEAFF.

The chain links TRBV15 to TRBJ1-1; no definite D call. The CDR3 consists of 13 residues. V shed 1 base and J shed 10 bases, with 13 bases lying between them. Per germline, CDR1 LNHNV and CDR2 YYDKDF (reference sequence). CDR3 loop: CATSRGSSAGAFF. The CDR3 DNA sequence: TGTGCCACCAGCAGAGGATCGTCTGCGGGAGCTTTCTTT.

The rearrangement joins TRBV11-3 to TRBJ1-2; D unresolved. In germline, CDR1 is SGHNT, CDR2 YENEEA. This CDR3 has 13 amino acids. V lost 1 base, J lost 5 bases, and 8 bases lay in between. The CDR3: CASSLGREYGYTF. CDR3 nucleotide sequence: TGTGCCAGCAGCTTAGGACGGGAGTATGGCTACACCTTC.

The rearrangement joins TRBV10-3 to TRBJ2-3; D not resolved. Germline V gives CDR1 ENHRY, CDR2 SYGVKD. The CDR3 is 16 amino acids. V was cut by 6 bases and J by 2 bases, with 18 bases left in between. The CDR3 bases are TGTGCCATCAGCCCCCACTCGACCCCACCCACAGATACGCAGTATTTT. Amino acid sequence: CAISPHSTPPTDTQYF.